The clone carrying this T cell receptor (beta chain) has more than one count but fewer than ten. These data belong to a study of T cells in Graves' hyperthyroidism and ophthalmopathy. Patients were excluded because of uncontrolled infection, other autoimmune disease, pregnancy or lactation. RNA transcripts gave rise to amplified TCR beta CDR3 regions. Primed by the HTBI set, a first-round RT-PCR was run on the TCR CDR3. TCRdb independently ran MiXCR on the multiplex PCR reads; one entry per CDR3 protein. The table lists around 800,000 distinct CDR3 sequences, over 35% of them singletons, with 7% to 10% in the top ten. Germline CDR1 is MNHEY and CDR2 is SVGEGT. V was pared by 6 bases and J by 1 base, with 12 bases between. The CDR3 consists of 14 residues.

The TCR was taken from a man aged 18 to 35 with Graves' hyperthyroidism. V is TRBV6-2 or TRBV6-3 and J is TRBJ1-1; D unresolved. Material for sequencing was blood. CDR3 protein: CASRMMNRNTEAFF. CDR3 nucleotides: TGTGCCAGCAGGATGATGAACAGGAACACTGAAGCTTTCTTT.